This is a list of T cell receptor beta chains from one sample in a study of blood T cell repertoires in COVID-19. Measured with immunoSEQ multiplex PCR; TCRdb has only the in-frame clones, and not every one. The sample lists 100,000 or so clones; about 85% were seen once. Sequencing was done on a sample of peripheral blood. The source of these receptors is a man aged 45-65 years with acute or convalescent COVID-19. Each CDR3 is given with its conserved first and last residue. D genes are given only for firm matches. Clone size is given for some rows only: seen once, a few or many times, or a class if the clone is expanded.

TGTGCCAGCAGTATGCAGGGATATGGCTACACCTTC CASSMQGYGYTF TRBV25-1 NA NA 12 TRBJ1-2
TGTGCCAGCAGCTCCCTCATCCCAGGGGGCTCGAGGCAAGAGACCCAGTACTTC CASSSLIPGGSRQETQYF TRBV5-5 NA TRBD1 18 TRBJ2-5
TGCGCCAGCAGGCAGCAGGCCAGCGGGAGTGGTGAGCAGTTCTTC CASRQQASGSGEQFF TRBV5-1 NA TRBD2 15 TRBJ2-1
TGCGCCAGCAGTTGGCAGGGCACGAACACCGGGGAGCTGTTTTTT CASSWQGTNTGELFF TRBV5-1 NA NA 15 TRBJ2-2
TGTGCCAGCAGTGAAGCGCGCAGGGGCTACGAGCAGTACTTC CASSEARRGYEQYF TRBV6-1 NA NA 14 TRBJ2-7
TGTGCCAGCAGCCCTCAGGGGGCGAATGAGCAGTTCTTC CASSPQGANEQFF TRBV7-3 NA TRBD1 13 TRBJ2-1
TGTGCTAGTGGCCGGGGGCGCGGGGGCTGGCCCGAATCCTACGAGCAGTACTTC CASGRGRGGWPESYEQYF TRBV12-5 NA NA 18 TRBJ2-7
TGTGCCTTGGAGGGACTAGCGGGGCAAACCACAGATACGCAGTATTTT CALEGLAGQTTDTQYF TRBV30 NA TRBD2 16 TRBJ2-3
TGTGCCAGCAGCTTAGGTAGCGGGAGGCCGGGGCCCTCCTACGAGCAGTACTTC CASSLGSGRPGPSYEQYF TRBV11-3 few TRBD2 18 TRBJ2-7
TGTGCCAGCAGCGGGACAGTCCCCGGGGAGCTGTTTTTT CASSGTVPGELFF TRBV12-3/TRBV12-4 NA TRBD1 13 TRBJ2-2
TGTGCCAGCAGCTCAAAACAGGGCCATTCTGGAAACACCATATATTTT CASSSKQGHSGNTIYF TRBV9 once NA 16 TRBJ1-3
TGTGCCAGCAGTGACTCGGACAGGGTGGCCTACAATGAGCAGTTCTTC CASSDSDRVAYNEQFF TRBV6-4 NA TRBD1 16 TRBJ2-1
TGTGCCAGCACCCTTAGCGGAGGCTCGGCAGATACGCAGTATTTT CASTLSGGSADTQYF TRBV5-4 NA NA 15 TRBJ2-3
TGTGCCAGTAGTGTGGCAGACTATGGCTACACCTTC CASSVADYGYTF TRBV19 once NA 12 TRBJ1-2
TGTGCCAGCAGTCAGGGACAGGGGGTTACCGGGGAGCTGTTTTTT CASSQGQGVTGELFF TRBV6-6 NA TRBD1 15 TRBJ2-2
TGTGCCAGCAGCGCACGACAGGGTTTGGGCTACACCTTC CASSARQGLGYTF TRBV11-2 NA TRBD1 13 TRBJ1-2
TGTGCCAGCAGACCGGACGTAGCGGGGGGTATGGTTCAGTTCTTC CASRPDVAGGMVQFF TRBV7-9 NA TRBD2 15 TRBJ2-1
TGTGCCAGCAGCCGGGACAGGGGCGTCTCCTATAATTCACCCCTCCACTTT CASSRDRGVSYNSPLHF TRBV27 NA TRBD1 17 TRBJ1-6
TGTGCCAGCAGCCAAGTTGGGGGCCACACCGGGGAGCTGTTTTTT CASSQVGGHTGELFF TRBV4-2 NA NA 15 TRBJ2-2
TGTGCCAGTAGTTGGGAGGGGCTGAACACTGAAGCTTTCTTT CASSWEGLNTEAFF TRBV19 NA NA 14 TRBJ1-1
TGTGCCAGCAGCGCGGACAGCTACGAGCAGTACTTC CASSADSYEQYF TRBV28 NA NA 12 TRBJ2-7
TGTGCCAGCAGTAACCGTGGGGGCGCCGGGGAGCTGTTTTTT CASSNRGGAGELFF TRBV28 NA NA 14 TRBJ2-2
TGTGCCAGCAGTTCCGCCCGGACAGGGGTTGGAGGCTACACCTTC CASSSARTGVGGYTF TRBV6-5 NA TRBD1 15 TRBJ1-2
TGTGCCAGCAGCCCCGGACAGGGGGAAAGGTCCTACGAGCAGTACTTC CASSPGQGERSYEQYF TRBV7-9 NA TRBD1 16 TRBJ2-7
TGTGCCAGCAGTGAATATCCGGGAGATTCGCTAGCCAAAAACATTCAGTACTTC CASSEYPGDSLAKNIQYF TRBV25-1 NA NA 18 TRBJ2-4
TGTGCCAGCAGAGAGTCGCGGGAGGATCCCGAGCAGTACTTC CASRESREDPEQYF TRBV7-2 NA TRBD2 14 TRBJ2-7
TGTGCCAGCAGTTACTCGCCGTCAGGGGGCCACAATGAGCAGTTCTTC CASSYSPSGGHNEQFF TRBV6-5 once TRBD1 16 TRBJ2-1
TGTGCCAGCAGTCCCCCCGGCGGGGGGAAATTCTACGAGCAGTACTTC CASSPPGGGKFYEQYF TRBV27 few TRBD2 16 TRBJ2-7
TGTGCCTGGAGCACAGGGGCTCAGCCCCAGCATTTT CAWSTGAQPQHF TRBV30 NA TRBD1 12 TRBJ1-5